This TCR beta chain was recorded in a study of blood T cell repertoires in COVID-19. The germline V gene has CDR1 SGDLS and CDR2 YYNGEE. Germline trimming cut 4 bases from V and 4 bases from J; bases unmatched to any gene: 11. The CDR3 is 16 amino acids. Assay used: immunoSEQ multiplex PCR; TCRdb lists only in-frame clones, some missing. The table records around 170,000 clones, about 82% of them present only once. The source of this sequence is a man between 65 and 80 years old with active or convalescent COVID-19. Sequencing input: peripheral blood. The chain has TRBV9 and TRBJ2-3; the match to TRBD2 covers 8 bases. The CDR3 nucleotides read TGTGCCAGCAGCCCCCAGCGGGAGCGAGGGTCAGATACGCAGTATTTT. It codes for CASSPQRERGSDTQYF.